This is a list of T cell receptor beta chains from one sample in a study of CD8 T cells in Susac syndrome. Each CDR3 protein is one row after TCRdb ran MiXCR on the immunoSEQ multiplex PCR reads. The data hold approximately 210,000 distinct CDR3 sequences, with 94% observed a single time. Sequences were obtained from CD4+ T cells from PBMCs. The receptors here all came from a human donor with Susac syndrome. The CDR3 runs from the conserved cysteine through the conserved F or W. Each record gives: V gene, D gene, clone size, J gene, CDR3 protein, CDR3 DNA. A D gene is named only where the DNA matches it firmly. Size values are once, few and many counts, or a class for expanded clones, and some rows have none.

TRBV20-1	.	.	TRBJ2-5	CSAPGGFQETQYF	TGCAGTGCTCCAGGGGGGTTCCAAGAGACCCAGTACTTC
TRBV7-2	.	.	TRBJ1-4	CASSPWAGEDEKLFF	TGTGCCAGCAGCCCCTGGGCGGGTGAAGACGAAAAACTGTTTTTT
TRBV6-4	TRBD1	.	TRBJ2-5	CASSGGQGETQYF	TGTGCCAGCAGTGGGGGACAGGGGGAGACCCAGTACTTC
TRBV29-1	.	.	TRBJ1-2	CSVEGSTSGSSIYGYTF	TGCAGCGTTGAAGGGTCCACGTCAGGGTCAAGCATTTATGGCTACACCTTC
TRBV10-1	.	.	TRBJ2-3	CASSDIARTDTQYF	TGCGCCAGCAGTGATATAGCACGGACAGATACGCAGTATTTT
TRBV20-1	.	.	TRBJ1-6	CSASLTERVLGSPLHF	TGCAGTGCTAGCCTCACCGAACGGGTTCTCGGATCACCCCTCCACTTT
TRBV3-1	.	.	TRBJ1-2	CASRPHGDGANYGYTF	TGTGCCAGCAGACCCCATGGGGACGGAGCTAACTATGGCTACACCTTC
TRBV20-1	.	.	TRBJ1-5	CSASRDINQPQHF	TGCAGTGCTAGCCGGGACATTAATCAGCCCCAGCATTTT
TRBV7-7	.	.	TRBJ2-3	CAIPWASGADTQYF	TGTGCTATCCCCTGGGCTAGTGGGGCAGATACGCAGTATTTT
TRBV6-6	.	.	TRBJ2-5	CASSPIQETQYF	TGTGCCAGCAGTCCGATCCAAGAGACCCAGTACTTC
TRBV15	.	.	TRBJ1-1	CATSREGWTEAFF	TGTGCCACCAGCAGAGAGGGTTGGACTGAAGCTTTCTTT
TRBV4-3	TRBD2	.	TRBJ2-3	CASSQITSGGATDTQYF	TGCGCCAGCAGCCAGATCACTAGCGGGGGGGCCACAGATACGCAGTATTTT
TRBV18	TRBD1	.	TRBJ2-1	CASSPGTGYFDEQFF	TGTGCCAGCTCACCGGGGACAGGGTATTTCGATGAGCAGTTCTTC
TRBV4-3	.	.	TRBJ2-7	CASSQDLYTREQYF	TGCGCCAGCAGCCAAGATCTGTACACACGGGAGCAGTACTTC
TRBV6-2/TRBV6-3	.	.	TRBJ2-1	CASTIDYNNEQFF	TGTGCCAGCACCATAGATTACAACAATGAGCAGTTCTTC
TRBV9	.	.	TRBJ1-2	CASSPNSRTWDYGYTF	TGTGCCAGCAGCCCTAATTCACGAACCTGGGACTATGGCTACACCTTC
TRBV18	TRBD2	.	TRBJ2-1	CASSPLAGTPPNEQFF	TGTGCCAGCTCACCTCTAGCGGGGACCCCCCCCAATGAGCAGTTCTTC
TRBV30	.	.	TRBJ1-2	CAWSVGAGGNYGYTF	TGTGCCTGGAGTGTGGGCGCCGGGGGGAACTATGGCTACACCTTC
TRBV28	.	.	TRBJ1-2	CASSAGVRGYTF	TGTGCCAGCAGTGCAGGGGTTCGAGGCTACACCTTC
TRBV29-1	.	.	TRBJ2-2	CSVREGGTGELFF	TGCAGCGTCCGTGAGGGGGGGACCGGGGAGCTGTTTTTT
TRBV6-2/TRBV6-3	.	.	TRBJ2-3	CASSYSLGPGTDTQYF	TGTGCCAGCAGTTACTCGCTGGGGCCAGGCACAGATACGCAGTATTTT
TRBV20-1	TRBD2	.	TRBJ2-3	CSAGNSGGTDTQYF	TGCAGTGCTGGCAATAGCGGGGGAACAGATACGCAGTATTTT
TRBV29-1	TRBD2	.	TRBJ2-2	CSVVVGGGRTGELFF	TGCAGCGTTGTTGTGGGCGGGGGGCGTACCGGGGAGCTGTTTTTT
TRBV5-4	TRBD1	.	TRBJ2-2	CASRYDRAGELFF	TGTGCCAGCAGATACGACAGGGCAGGGGAGCTGTTTTTT
TRBV5-1	.	once	TRBJ2-1	CASSLAPIVNEQFF	TGCGCCAGCAGCTTGGCCCCAATAGTGAATGAGCAGTTCTTC
TRBV9	.	once	TRBJ2-3	CASSVEVALEDTQYF	TGTGCCAGCAGCGTAGAGGTAGCGCTGGAAGATACGCAGTATTTT
TRBV20-1	.	.	TRBJ1-5	CSARDGGTNQPQHF	TGCAGTGCTAGAGATGGGGGAACGAATCAGCCCCAGCATTTT
TRBV28	TRBD1	.	TRBJ2-7	CASSSPGQGGYEQYF	TGTGCCAGCAGTTCTCCGGGACAGGGAGGATACGAGCAGTACTTC
TRBV12-3/TRBV12-4	.	.	TRBJ1-1	CASRTQGDFTEAFF	TGTGCCAGCAGAACTCAGGGAGATTTCACTGAAGCTTTCTTT
TRBV30	.	.	TRBJ1-3	CAWGRSPGAGNTIYF	TGTGCCTGGGGTCGTAGCCCAGGGGCTGGAAACACCATATATTTT
TRBV7-9	.	.	TRBJ1-6	CASSSGTASPLHF	TGTGCCAGCAGCAGTGGGACGGCTTCACCCCTCCACTTT
TRBV3-1	.	once	TRBJ2-5	CASSQIVEETQYF	TGTGCCAGCAGCCAGATTGTTGAGGAGACCCAGTACTTC
TRBV10-3	.	.	TRBJ1-1	CAISEDRLGTEAFF	TGTGCCATCAGTGAGGACAGGCTGGGCACTGAAGCTTTCTTT
TRBV18	TRBD1	.	TRBJ2-7	CASSPRVPGQGLSQQYF	TGTGCCAGCTCACCACGGGTTCCCGGACAGGGTTTATCCCAGCAGTACTTC
TRBV3-1	.	.	TRBJ1-2	CASSQDSGGQFGGYTF	TGTGCCAGCAGCCAAGATAGCGGAGGACAATTTGGTGGCTACACCTTC
TRBV30	.	.	TRBJ2-3	CAWSGGLGQRDTQYF	TGTGCCTGGAGTGGGGGGCTAGGACAGAGAGATACGCAGTATTTT
TRBV30	.	.	TRBJ2-7	CAWSVRDGEQYF	TGTGCCTGGAGTGTAAGAGACGGCGAGCAGTACTTC
TRBV20-1	TRBD2	.	TRBJ2-7	CSASRPAGPVYEQYF	TGCAGTGCTAGCCGCCCAGCGGGGCCCGTCTACGAGCAGTACTTC
TRBV2	.	.	TRBJ2-6	CASTQDLLSGANVLTF	TGTGCCAGCACCCAGGACCTTCTCTCTGGGGCCAACGTCCTGACTTTC
TRBV3-1	TRBD2	.	TRBJ2-7	CASSQDLAGGTYEQYF	TGTGCCAGCAGCCAAGACCTAGCGGGGGGCACCTACGAGCAGTACTTC
TRBV12-3/TRBV12-4	.	.	TRBJ2-3	CASTRTGRVDTQYF	TGTGCCAGCACCAGAACAGGGAGGGTAGATACGCAGTATTTT
TRBV19	.	once	TRBJ1-1	CASRRVSTEAFF	TGTGCCAGTAGGAGGGTGAGCACTGAAGCTTTCTTT
TRBV5-4	TRBD1	.	TRBJ2-1	CASSLDRSGEQFF	TGTGCCAGCAGCCTGGACAGGTCTGGTGAGCAGTTCTTC
TRBV29-1	.	once	TRBJ2-7	CSVGGREEQYF	TGCAGCGTTGGTGGACGGGAGGAGCAGTACTTC
TRBV29-1	.	.	TRBJ1-4	CSVTGQVNEKLFF	TGCAGCGTAACCGGGCAGGTTAATGAAAAACTGTTTTTT
TRBV20-1	.	.	TRBJ2-5	CSASYGLETQYF	TGCAGTGCTAGTTATGGGTTGGAGACCCAGTACTTC
TRBV20-1	TRBD1	.	TRBJ2-2	CSAYPGQQFANTGELFF	TGCAGTGCATACCCGGGACAGCAGTTCGCGAACACCGGGGAGCTGTTTTTT
TRBV9	.	once	TRBJ2-3	CASSVFGEPDTDTQYF	TGTGCCAGCAGCGTATTCGGGGAACCTGACACAGATACGCAGTATTTT
TRBV3-1	.	.	TRBJ1-5	CASSQDLETGRDQPQHF	TGTGCCAGCAGCCAAGATTTAGAGACAGGACGGGATCAGCCCCAGCATTTT
TRBV24-1	TRBD2	.	TRBJ2-1	CATSDLVTSGGFNEQFF	TGTGCCACCAGTGATTTGGTGACTAGCGGGGGCTTCAATGAGCAGTTCTTC